The 25 T cell receptor beta chains below were found in one sample sequenced in a study of shared clonotypes between healthy human individuals. Clones were sequenced by immunoSEQ multiplex PCR, and TCRdb holds only the in-frame ones, with some missing. The table shows about 800,000 clones, with around 96% occurring only once. CD45RO-negative cells were positively selected for CCR7, leaving out terminally differentiated effector memory CD45RA+ cells. Specimen: naive CD8+ T cells sorted from blood. The origin of the receptors is a man aged 25-45 years in good health.

The chain links TRBV27 to TRBJ2-1; D not resolved. Per the germline V gene, CDR1 is MNHEY and CDR2 is SMNVEV (reference sequence). The CDR3 length is 16 residues. V gave up 8 bases and J gave up 2 bases, with 19 bases separating them. The CDR3 nucleotides read TGTGCCAGCTCTGAAATATGGACGGCTACCTACAATGAGCAGTTCTTC. It codes for CASSEIWTATYNEQFF.

The chain employs TRBV5-4 and TRBJ2-3, with 9 nucleotides matching TRBD1. The CDR3 is 14 residues long. The ends lost 0 bases at V and 4 bases at J; junction bases unmatched: 0. Germline CDR1 reads SGHNT; CDR2 reads YYREEE (reference sequence). CDR3: CASSLGDRADTQYF. CDR3 nucleotide sequence: TGTGCCAGCAGCTTGGGGGACAGGGCAGATACGCAGTATTTT.

V gene TRBV7-9 combines with J gene TRBJ2-1; 10 bases fit TRBD2. The CDR3 has 14 residues. CDR1 and CDR2 (germline): SEHNR, FQNEAQ (reference sequence). J lost 7 bases, V lost 5 bases, and 5 bases had no gene match. The CDR3 DNA sequence: TGTGCCAGCAGCGCCCTGACTAGCGGGAATGAGCAGTTCTTC. Encoded protein: CASSALTSGNEQFF.

V gene TRBV28 combines with J gene TRBJ1-5; 8 bases fit TRBD1. Germline lookup yields CDR1 MDHEN and CDR2 SYDVKM. This CDR3 contains 19 residues. Trimming cost V 3 bases and J 3 bases; bases outside gene matches: 16. The CDR3: CASSLLGVGDRGLNQPQHF. DNA of the CDR3: TGTGCCAGCAGTTTGCTTGGGGTGGGTGACAGGGGACTCAATCAGCCCCAGCATTTT.

This chain joins TRBV7-9 and TRBJ2-5; a possible D gene is TRBD1 (6 bases). The germline V and J ends were trimmed by 0 bases and 3 bases, with 14 bases remaining between them. There are 16 residues in the CDR3. The germline V gene encodes CDR1 SEHNR and CDR2 FQNEAQ (reference sequence). The CDR3 here is CASSLAQGSGEETQYF. The CDR3 DNA is TGTGCCAGCAGCTTAGCCCAGGGGTCAGGGGAAGAGACCCAGTACTTC.

As for this clone: Additional DNA sequences in this sample encode the identical CDR3. The V call is TRBV27, the J call TRBJ2-7; unclear D gene. The CDR3 contains 13 residues. Germline values: CDR1 MNHEY, CDR2 SMNVEV (reference sequence). Trimming left V 6 bases short and J 0 bases short, with 9 bases between. The CDR3 spells CASSYTRSYEQYF. The CDR3 nucleotides read TGTGCCAGCAGCTACACTCGCTCCTACGAGCAGTACTTC.

V gene TRBV11-2 combines with J gene TRBJ2-7; 9 nucleotides agree with TRBD1. CDR1 is SGHAT and CDR2 is FQNNGV in the germline V gene. With V trimmed by 3 bases and J by 6 bases, 3 bases remained unmatched. This CDR3 comprises 13 residues. CDR3 sequence: CASSFGQGSEQYF. The CDR3 DNA reads TGTGCCAGCAGCTTTGGACAGGGGTCCGAGCAGTACTTC.

The genes are TRBV6-5 and TRBJ2-1, with 8 bases fitting TRBD2. The germline V gene has CDR1 MNHEY and CDR2 SVGAGI. The CDR3 runs 15 residues. The J segment lost 4 bases and the V segment lost 8 bases, leaving 10 bases of the junction unmatched. CDR3 in amino acids: CASQQPGLGYNEQFF. The CDR3 DNA follows: TGTGCCAGCCAACAACCGGGACTAGGTTACAATGAGCAGTTCTTC.

The rearrangement joins TRBV5-1 to TRBJ1-1; D is unclear. From germline, CDR1 is SGHRS and CDR2 YFSETQ. V shed 0 bases and J shed 0 bases, with 6 bases lying between them. CDR3 length equals 14 residues. Here the CDR3 DNA reads TGCGCCAGCAGCTTGGACGGGGTGAACACTGAAGCTTTCTTT. Amino acid sequence: CASSLDGVNTEAFF.

V and J are TRBV6-4 and TRBJ2-1; 7 nucleotides line up with TRBD1. CDR3 size: 15 residues. Germline CDR1 MRHNA, CDR2 SNTAGT. Losses at the gene ends were 5 bases for V and 0 bases for J; bases not matched to a gene: 4. The CDR3 loop reads CASSKYRGSYNEQFF. In DNA, the CDR3 is TGTGCCAGCAGTAAGTACAGGGGCTCCTACAATGAGCAGTTCTTC.

V is TRBV5-1 and J is TRBJ2-7; 9 positions match TRBD1. J lost 6 bases, V lost 1 base, and 8 bases had no gene match. This CDR3 contains 15 residues. Per germline, CDR1 SGHRS and CDR2 YFSETQ. The CDR3 reads CASSLYDRGSSEQYF. The CDR3 bases are TGCGCCAGCAGCTTGTATGACAGGGGGTCGTCCGAGCAGTACTTC. Based on the CDR3 plus reference TRBV5-1 and TRBJ2-7, the full variable domain is KAGVTQTPRYLIKTRGQQVTLSCSPISGHRSVSWYQQTPGQGLQFLFEYFSETQRNKGNFPGRFSGRQFSNSRSEMNVSTLELGDSALYLCASSLYDRGSSEQYFGPGTRLTVT.

Written as DNA, the CDR3 is TGTGCCAGCGGGGAGGGGGGACCCGACAGGCAGTTCTTC. Residues: CASGEGGPDRQFF. The chain links TRBV27 to TRBJ2-1; D might be TRBD2 (7 bases). V gave up 8 bases and J gave up 12 bases, with 20 bases separating them. CDR3 length equals 13 residues. In germline, CDR1 is MNHEY, CDR2 SMNVEV (reference sequence).

The V call is TRBV7-9, the J call TRBJ1-1, with 9 bases that match TRBD1. Germline CDR1 reads SEHNR; CDR2 reads FQNEAQ (reference sequence). V was clipped by 4 bases and J by 1 base; unmatched bases: 4. The CDR3 consists of 15 residues. CDR3 amino acids: CASSYRQGENTEAFF. The CDR3 DNA follows: TGTGCCAGCAGCTATCGACAGGGGGAGAACACTGAAGCTTTCTTT. The whole variable domain, filled in from reference TRBV7-9 and TRBJ1-1, reads DTGVSQNPRHKITKRGQNVTFRCDPISEHNRLYWYRQTLGQGPEFLTYFQNEAQLEKSRLLSDRFSAERPKGSFSTLEIQRTEQGDSAMYLCASSYRQGENTEAFFGQGTRLTVV.

The genes are TRBV4-1 and TRBJ2-2; no reliable D call. This CDR3 comprises 18 residues. CDR1 is MGHRA and CDR2 is YSYEKL in the germline V gene. V shed 4 bases and J shed 9 bases, with 27 bases lying between them. The CDR3 DNA sequence: TGCGCCAGCAGCCGATCACTCGGTTTGATCGTCCGTGTATGGGAGCTGTTTTTT. It yields the protein CASSRSLGLIVRVWELFF.

This clone has only one observation. The CDR3 sequence is CASSYGGGYGYTF. DNA for the CDR3: TGTGCCAGCAGTTACGGGGGGGGCTATGGCTACACCTTC. This chain links TRBV6-5 with TRBJ1-2; weak D call: TRBD1 (5 bases). The germline V gene encodes CDR1 MNHEY and CDR2 SVGAGI. V shed 2 bases and J shed 4 bases, with 8 bases lying between them. The CDR3 contains 13 residues.

The chain links TRBV9 to TRBJ2-3; D is ambiguous. Germline CDR1 reads SGDLS; CDR2 reads YYNGEE. V was trimmed by 0 bases and J by 2 bases, leaving 10 bases between them. There are 15 residues in the CDR3. This CDR3 is CASSVGSFNTDTQYF. CDR3 nucleotides: TGTGCCAGCAGCGTAGGGTCGTTCAACACAGATACGCAGTATTTT.

This chain links TRBV7-6 with TRBJ2-3; D is unresolved. Trimming cost V 1 base and J 2 bases, with 10 bases left between them. The germline V gene encodes CDR1 SGHVS and CDR2 FNYEAQ. This CDR3 contains 15 residues. In DNA, the CDR3 is TGTGCCAGCAGCTTAGTCGGCGGCCCCACAGATACGCAGTATTTT. This codes for CASSLVGGPTDTQYF.

Turning to this clone: Other DNA sequences in the same sample also yield this CDR3. J is TRBJ2-7 and V is TRBV7-9, with TRBD1 matching over 10 bases. Per germline, CDR1 SEHNR and CDR2 FQNEAQ (reference sequence). V dropped 5 bases and J dropped 2; count of bases not matched to a gene: 6. This CDR3 spans 15 amino acids. CDR3 in DNA: TGTGCCAGCAGCGGGACAGGGGCCCCTACCTACGAGCAGTACTTC. This translates into CASSGTGAPTYEQYF.

The V call is TRBV28, the J call TRBJ2-7, with 14 bases lining up with TRBD2. The CDR3 covers 14 residues. Looked up from germline, CDR1 is MDHEN and CDR2 is SYDVKM. The J segment lost 3 bases and the V segment lost 6 bases, leaving 1 base of the junction unmatched. The CDR3 DNA sequence: TGTGCCAGCAGGGGGACTAGCGGGAGCTACGAGCAGTACTTC. Protein sequence: CASRGTSGSYEQYF.

The chain uses TRBV11-2 and TRBJ2-2; D is unresolved. Germline CDR1 reads SGHAT; CDR2 reads FQNNGV. Trimming removed 2 bases from V and 4 bases from J, with 14 bases in between. The CDR3 runs 16 residues. CDR3 region: CASSLLGDIGTGELFF. The CDR3 region has the DNA TGTGCCAGCAGCTTACTCGGAGACATCGGCACCGGGGAGCTGTTTTTT. Full variable domain (outside the CDR3, taken from reference TRBV11-2 and TRBJ2-2): EAGVAQSPRYKIIEKRQSVAFWCNPISGHATLYWYQQILGQGPKLLIQFQNNGVVDDSQLPKDRFSAERLKGVDSTLKIQPAKLEDSAVYLCASSLLGDIGTGELFFGEGSRLTVL.

In regard to this clone: Other DNA sequences from this sample encode an identical CDR3 as well. The chain is built from TRBV18 and TRBJ1-1; D gene ambiguous. Trimming pared 3 bases from V and 5 bases from J, leaving 4 bases between. CDR1 is KGHSH and CDR2 is LQKENI in the germline V gene. CDR3 length equals 11 residues. The CDR3 loop reads CASSPGTEAFF. The CDR3, as DNA: TGTGCCAGCTCACCCGGGACTGAAGCTTTCTTT.

This chain connects TRBV14 to TRBJ2-1; D remains unclear. Germline V gene sequence: CDR1 SGHDN, CDR2 FVKESK. The CDR3 consists of 13 residues. V lost 3 bases, J lost 4 bases, and 7 bases lay in between. CDR3 sequence reads: CASSHWGYNEQFF. CDR3 nucleotides: TGTGCCAGCAGCCATTGGGGATACAATGAGCAGTTCTTC. Full variable domain (rest looked up from reference TRBV14 and TRBJ2-1): EAGVTQFPSHSVIEKGQTVTLRCDPISGHDNLYWYRRVMGKEIKFLLHFVKESKQDESGMPNNRFLAERTGGTYSTLKVQPAELEDSGVYFCASSHWGYNEQFFGPGTRLTVL.

The chain uses TRBV4-1 and TRBJ2-2, with TRBD2 matching 7 bases. The CDR3 is 14 amino acids. After removal of 1 base from V and 4 bases from J, the junction contained 0 bases not matched to a gene. Looked up from germline, CDR1 is MGHRA and CDR2 is YSYEKL. As DNA, the CDR3 is TGCGCCAGCAGCCAAGGCGGGGGCACCGGGGAGCTGTTTTTT. It codes for CASSQGGGTGELFF.

The rearrangement joins TRBV7-9 to TRBJ2-3; D may be TRBD1 or TRBD2 (5 bases each). The germline V gene encodes CDR1 SEHNR and CDR2 FQNEAQ (reference sequence). V lost 5 bases, J lost 2 bases, and 11 bases lay in between. This CDR3 spans 14 amino acids. CDR3 DNA: TGTGCCAGCAGCCAGTTGGGGGACACAGATACGCAGTATTTT. Translated: CASSQLGDTDTQYF.

The rearrangement uses TRBV5-1 and TRBJ2-5, with D possibly being TRBD1 or TRBD2 (5 bases each). The V end was cut by 3 bases, the J end by 4 bases, with 16 bases between. The CDR3 totals 15 residues. CDR1 is SGHRS, CDR2 YFSETQ, per germline. This CDR3 reads CASSSTRGLVETQYF. The CDR3 DNA follows: TGCGCCAGCAGCTCGACGAGGGGTCTGGTAGAGACCCAGTACTTC.